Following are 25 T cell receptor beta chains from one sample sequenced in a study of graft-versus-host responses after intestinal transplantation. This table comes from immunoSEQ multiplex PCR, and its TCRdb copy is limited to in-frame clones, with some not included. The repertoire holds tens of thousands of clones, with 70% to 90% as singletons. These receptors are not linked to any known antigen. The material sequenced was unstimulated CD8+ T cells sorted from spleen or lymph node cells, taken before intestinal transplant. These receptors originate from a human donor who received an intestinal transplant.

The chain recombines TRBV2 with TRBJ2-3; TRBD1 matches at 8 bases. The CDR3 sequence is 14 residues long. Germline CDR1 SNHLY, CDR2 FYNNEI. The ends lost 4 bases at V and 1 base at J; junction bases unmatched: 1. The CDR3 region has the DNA TGTGCCAGCAGTGGGGACAGGCGCACAGATACGCAGTATTTT. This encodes CASSGDRRTDTQYF.

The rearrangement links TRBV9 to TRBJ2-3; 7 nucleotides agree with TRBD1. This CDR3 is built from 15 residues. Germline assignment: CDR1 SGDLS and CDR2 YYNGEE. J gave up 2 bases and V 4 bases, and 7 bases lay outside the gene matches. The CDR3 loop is CASSPRDRYTDTQYF. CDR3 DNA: TGTGCCAGCAGCCCACGGGACAGATACACAGATACGCAGTATTTT.

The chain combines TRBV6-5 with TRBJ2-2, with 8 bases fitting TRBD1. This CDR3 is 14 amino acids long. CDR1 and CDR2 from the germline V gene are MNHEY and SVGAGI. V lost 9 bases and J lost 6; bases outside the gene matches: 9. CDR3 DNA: TGTGCCAGTTCACACAGGGGGGTAGCCGGGGAGCTGTTTTTT. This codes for CASSHRGVAGELFF.

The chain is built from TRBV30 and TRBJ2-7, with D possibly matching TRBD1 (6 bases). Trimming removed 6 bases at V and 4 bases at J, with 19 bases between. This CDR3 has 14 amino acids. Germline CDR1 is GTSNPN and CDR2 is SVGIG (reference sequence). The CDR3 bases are TGTGCCTGCCTGACACCGGGACACCCGTACGAGCAGTACTTC. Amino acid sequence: CACLTPGHPYEQYF. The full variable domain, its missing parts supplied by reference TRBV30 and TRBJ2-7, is SQTIHQWPATLVQPVGSPLSLECTVEGTSNPNLYWYRQAAGRGLQLLFYSVGIGQISSEVPQNLSASRPQDRQFILSSKKLLLSDSGFYLCACLTPGHPYEQYFGPGTRLTVT.

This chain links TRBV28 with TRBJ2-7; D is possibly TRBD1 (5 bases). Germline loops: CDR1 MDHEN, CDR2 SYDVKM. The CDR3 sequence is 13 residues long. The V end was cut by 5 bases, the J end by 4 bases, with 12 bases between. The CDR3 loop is CASSPRTPYEQYF. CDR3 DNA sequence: TGTGCCAGCAGTCCGCGGACACCGTACGAGCAGTACTTC.

CDR3 residues: CASSPPRPGELFF. CDR3 in DNA: TGCGCCAGCAGCCCTCCCCGTCCCGGGGAGCTGTTTTTT. The chain couples TRBV5-1 to TRBJ2-2; D unresolved. Between the trimmed V and J ends, which lost 4 bases and 6 bases, there was a span of 10 bases. CDR3 length equals 13 residues. CDR1 SGHRS and CDR2 YFSETQ come from the germline V gene.

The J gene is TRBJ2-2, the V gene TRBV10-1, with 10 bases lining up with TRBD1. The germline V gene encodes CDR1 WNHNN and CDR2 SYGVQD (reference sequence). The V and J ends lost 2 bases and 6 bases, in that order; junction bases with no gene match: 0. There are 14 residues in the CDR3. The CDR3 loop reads CASSEGTGAGELFF. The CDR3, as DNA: TGCGCCAGCAGTGAGGGGACAGGGGCCGGGGAGCTGTTTTTT.

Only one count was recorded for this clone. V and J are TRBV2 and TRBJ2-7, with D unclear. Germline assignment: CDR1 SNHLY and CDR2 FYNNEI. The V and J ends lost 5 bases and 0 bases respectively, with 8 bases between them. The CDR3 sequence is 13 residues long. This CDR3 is CASSPITSYEQYF. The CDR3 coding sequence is TGTGCCAGCAGTCCTATTACCTCCTACGAGCAGTACTTC.

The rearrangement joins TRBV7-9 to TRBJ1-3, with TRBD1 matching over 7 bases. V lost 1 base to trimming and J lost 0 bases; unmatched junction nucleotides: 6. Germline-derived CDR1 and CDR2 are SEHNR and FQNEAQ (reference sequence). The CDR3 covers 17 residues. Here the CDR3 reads CASSLGTGAISGNTIYF. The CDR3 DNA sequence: TGTGCCAGCAGCTTAGGGACAGGCGCTATCTCTGGAAACACCATATATTTT. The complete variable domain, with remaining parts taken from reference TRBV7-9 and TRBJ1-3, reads DTGVSQNPRHKITKRGQNVTFRCDPISEHNRLYWYRQTLGQGPEFLTYFQNEAQLEKSRLLSDRFSAERPKGSFSTLEIQRTEQGDSAMYLCASSLGTGAISGNTIYFGEGSWLTVV.

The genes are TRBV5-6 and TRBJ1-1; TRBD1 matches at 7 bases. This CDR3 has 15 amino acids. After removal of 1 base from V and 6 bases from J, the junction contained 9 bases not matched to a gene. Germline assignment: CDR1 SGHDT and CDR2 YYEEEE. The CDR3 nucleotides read TGTGCCAGCAGCTTGCTTCCGGGACAGCCTTCTGAAGCTTTCTTT. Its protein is CASSLLPGQPSEAFF.

The CDR3 region has the DNA TGTGCCAGCAGTGAAGGGGGAGTAGCTACGAACACCGGGGAGCTGTTTTTT. Amino acid sequence: CASSEGGVATNTGELFF. This chain connects TRBV2 to TRBJ2-2; maybe TRBD2 (5 bases). Germline V CDR1 and CDR2: SNHLY, FYNNEI. The germline V and J ends were trimmed by 1 base and 0 bases, with 12 bases remaining between them. The CDR3 extends over 17 amino acids. The whole variable domain, remainder taken from reference TRBV2 and TRBJ2-2, is EPEVTQTPSHQVTQMGQEVILRCVPISNHLYFYWYRQILGQKVEFLVSFYNNEISEKSEIFDDQFSVERPDGSNFTLKIRSTKLEDSAMYFCASSEGGVATNTGELFFGEGSRLTVL.

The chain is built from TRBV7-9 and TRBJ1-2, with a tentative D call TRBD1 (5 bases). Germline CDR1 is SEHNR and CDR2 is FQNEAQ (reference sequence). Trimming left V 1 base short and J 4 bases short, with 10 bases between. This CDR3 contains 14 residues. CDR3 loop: CASSLVSGVYGYTF. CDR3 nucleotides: TGTGCCAGCAGCTTAGTTTCGGGGGTCTATGGCTACACCTTC. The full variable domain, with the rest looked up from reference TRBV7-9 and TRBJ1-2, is DTGVSQNPRHKITKRGQNVTFRCDPISEHNRLYWYRQTLGQGPEFLTYFQNEAQLEKSRLLSDRFSAERPKGSFSTLEIQRTEQGDSAMYLCASSLVSGVYGYTFGSGTRLTVV.

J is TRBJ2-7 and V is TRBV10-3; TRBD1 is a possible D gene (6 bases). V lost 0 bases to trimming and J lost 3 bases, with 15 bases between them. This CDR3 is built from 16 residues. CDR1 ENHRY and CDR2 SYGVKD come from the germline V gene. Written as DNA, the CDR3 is TGTGCCATCAGTGAGTCGTACAGGGTCAAAGTCTACGAGCAGTACTTC. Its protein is CAISESYRVKVYEQYF.

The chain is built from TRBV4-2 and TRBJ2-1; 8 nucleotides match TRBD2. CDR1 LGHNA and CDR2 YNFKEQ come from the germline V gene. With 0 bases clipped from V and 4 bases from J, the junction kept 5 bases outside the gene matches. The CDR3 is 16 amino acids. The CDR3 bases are TGTGCCAGCAGCCAAGACGCCGGGGGGGGTTACAATGAGCAGTTCTTC. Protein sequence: CASSQDAGGGYNEQFF.

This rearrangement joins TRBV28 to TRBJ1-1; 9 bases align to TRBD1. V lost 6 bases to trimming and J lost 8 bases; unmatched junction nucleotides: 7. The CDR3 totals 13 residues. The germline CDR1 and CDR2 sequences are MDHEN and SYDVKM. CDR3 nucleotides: TGTGCCAGCAGGCAGATCGGGACAGGGGAAGCTTTCTTT. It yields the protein CASRQIGTGEAFF.

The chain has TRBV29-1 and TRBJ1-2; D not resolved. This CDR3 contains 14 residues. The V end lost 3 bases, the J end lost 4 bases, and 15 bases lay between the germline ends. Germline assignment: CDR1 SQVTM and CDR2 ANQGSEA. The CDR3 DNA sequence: TGCAGCGTTGATGGGTCGGGAGGGTCCTATGGCTACACCTTC. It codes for CSVDGSGGSYGYTF.

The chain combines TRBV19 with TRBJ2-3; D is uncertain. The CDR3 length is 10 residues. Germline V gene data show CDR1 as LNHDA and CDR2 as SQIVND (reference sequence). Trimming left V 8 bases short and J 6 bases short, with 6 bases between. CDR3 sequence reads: CASRSDTQYF. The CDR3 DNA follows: TGTGCCAGTCGGTCGGATACGCAGTATTTT.

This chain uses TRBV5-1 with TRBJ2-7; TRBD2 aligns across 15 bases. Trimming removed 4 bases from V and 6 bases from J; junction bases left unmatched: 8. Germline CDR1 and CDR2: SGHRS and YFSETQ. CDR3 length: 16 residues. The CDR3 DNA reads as TGCGCCAGCAGCACCCGGGGACTAGCGGGAGGTCTCGAGCAGTACTTC. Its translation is CASSTRGLAGGLEQYF.

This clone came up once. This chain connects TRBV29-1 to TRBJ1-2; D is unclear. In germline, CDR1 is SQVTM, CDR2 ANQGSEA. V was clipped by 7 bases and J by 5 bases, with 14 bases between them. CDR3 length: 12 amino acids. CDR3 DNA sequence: TGCAGCGCCCGAGGCTGGAGGTATGGCTACACCTTC. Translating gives CSARGWRYGYTF. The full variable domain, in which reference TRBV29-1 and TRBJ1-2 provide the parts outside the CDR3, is SAVISQKPSRDICQRGTSLTIQCQVDSQVTMMFWYRQQPGQSLTLIATANQGSEATYESGFVIDKFPISRPNLTFSTLTVSNMSPEDSSIYLCSARGWRYGYTFGSGTRLTVV.

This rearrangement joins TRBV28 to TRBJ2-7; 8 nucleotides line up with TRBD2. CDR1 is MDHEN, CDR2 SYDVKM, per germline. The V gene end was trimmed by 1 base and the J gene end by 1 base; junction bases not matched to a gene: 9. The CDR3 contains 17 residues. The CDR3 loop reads CASSLSSGGGWSYEQYF. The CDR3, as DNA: TGTGCCAGCAGTTTATCTTCGGGCGGGGGGTGGTCCTACGAGCAGTACTTC.

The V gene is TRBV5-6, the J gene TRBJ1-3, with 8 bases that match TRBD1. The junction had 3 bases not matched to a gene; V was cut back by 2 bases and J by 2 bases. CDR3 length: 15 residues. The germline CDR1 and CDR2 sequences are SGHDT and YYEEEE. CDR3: CASSFGTGAGNTIYF. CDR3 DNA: TGTGCCAGCAGCTTCGGGACAGGAGCTGGAAACACCATATATTTT.

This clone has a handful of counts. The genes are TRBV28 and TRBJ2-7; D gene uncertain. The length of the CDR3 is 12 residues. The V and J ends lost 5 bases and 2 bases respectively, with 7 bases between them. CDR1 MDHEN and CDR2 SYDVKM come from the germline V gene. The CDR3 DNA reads TGTGCCAGCAGTCCAGAAACCTACGAGCAGTACTTC. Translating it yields CASSPETYEQYF.

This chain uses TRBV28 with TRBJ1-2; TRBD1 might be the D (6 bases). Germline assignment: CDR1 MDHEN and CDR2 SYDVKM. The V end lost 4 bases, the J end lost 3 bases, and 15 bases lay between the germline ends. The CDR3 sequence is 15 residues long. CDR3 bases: TGTGCCAGCAGTTGGGATCTACAGGGAGACTATGGCTACACCTTC. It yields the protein CASSWDLQGDYGYTF.

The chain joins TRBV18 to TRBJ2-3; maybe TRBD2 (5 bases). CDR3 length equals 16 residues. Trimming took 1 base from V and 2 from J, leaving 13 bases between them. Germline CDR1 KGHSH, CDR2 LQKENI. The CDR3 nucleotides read TGTGCCAGCTCACCACAGGCGAACGGGGACACAGATACGCAGTATTTT. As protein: CASSPQANGDTDTQYF.

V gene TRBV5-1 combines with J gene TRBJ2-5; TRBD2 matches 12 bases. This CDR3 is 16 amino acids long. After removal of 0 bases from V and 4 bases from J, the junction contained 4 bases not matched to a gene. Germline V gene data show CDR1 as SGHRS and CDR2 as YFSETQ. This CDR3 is CASSLGLAGVGETQYF. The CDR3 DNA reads TGCGCCAGCAGCTTGGGACTAGCGGGAGTAGGAGAGACCCAGTACTTC.